The 7 T cell receptor beta chains reported below all come from one sample, sequenced in a study of cytomegalovirus exposure and HLA in healthy donors. PCR primers comprised 60 Vbeta and 13 Jbeta primers. The protocol was immunoSEQ multiplex PCR, while the TCRdb copy is restricted to in-frame clones and leaves out a portion. The data show over 150,000 clones, with 77% seen just once and 3% to 4.5% held by the top ten. Material: PBMCs. Receptors originate from a woman in her sixties in good health and CMV-seropositive.

The chain combines TRBV19 with TRBJ1-2, with D possibly being TRBD1 (6 bases). Germline CDR1 and CDR2: LNHDA and SQIVND (reference sequence). The CDR3 extends over 15 amino acids. V lost 6 bases to trimming and J lost 0 bases, with 14 bases between them. The CDR3 DNA sequence: TGTGCCAGTAGGGTCAGGGGACCTCCTAACTATGGCTACACCTTC. It encodes CASRVRGPPNYGYTF.

Here the CDR3 DNA reads TGTGCCAGCAGCAAGGGACAGGGGCCCTGGTCGTACGAGCAGTACTTC. Amino acid sequence: CASSKGQGPWSYEQYF. The chain employs TRBV5-4 and TRBJ2-7; TRBD1 matches 10 bases. Per the germline V gene, CDR1 is SGHNT and CDR2 is YYREEE (reference sequence). The CDR3 consists of 16 residues. V dropped 4 bases and J dropped 4; count of bases not matched to a gene: 11.

This rearrangement joins TRBV7-8 to TRBJ2-5; tentatively, D is TRBD2 (6 bases). The CDR3 length is 15 residues. Between the trimmed V and J ends, which lost 2 bases and 4 bases, there was a span of 14 bases. Germline V CDR1 and CDR2: SGHVS, FQNEAQ. DNA of the CDR3: TGTGCCAGCAGCTTATTGGAGGGGATGGGAGAGACCCAGTACTTC. Protein: CASSLLEGMGETQYF.

The genes are TRBV19 and TRBJ2-1, with 13 bases matching TRBD2. Germline V gene data show CDR1 as LNHDA and CDR2 as SQIVND (reference sequence). The CDR3 totals 14 residues. Unmatched junction bases numbered 5, after V lost 6 bases and J lost 9 bases. CDR3 protein: CASSRGLAGVEQFF. In nucleotides, the CDR3 is TGTGCCAGTAGCCGAGGACTAGCGGGAGTTGAGCAGTTCTTC.

This sequence joins TRBV30 and TRBJ2-1, with TRBD2 matching 8 bases. Trimming removed 1 base from V and 7 bases from J; junction bases left unmatched: 9. Germline V gives CDR1 GTSNPN, CDR2 SVGIG (reference sequence). CDR3 length equals 15 residues. This chain's CDR3 is CAWSGRNSGVNEQFF. For the CDR3, the DNA is TGTGCCTGGAGTGGCCGGAATAGCGGGGTAAATGAGCAGTTCTTC. The whole variable domain, filled in from reference TRBV30 and TRBJ2-1, reads SQTIHQWPATLVQPVGSPLSLECTVEGTSNPNLYWYRQAAGRGLQLLFYSVGIGQISSEVPQNLSASRPQDRQFILSSKKLLLSDSGFYLCAWSGRNSGVNEQFFGPGTRLTVL.

The rearrangement uses TRBV7-9 and TRBJ2-3; TRBD2 aligns across 9 bases. Germline V gene lookup returns CDR1 SEHNR and CDR2 FQNEAQ (reference sequence). Germline trimming cut 5 bases from V and 3 bases from J; bases unmatched to any gene: 6. The CDR3 length is 15 residues. The CDR3 region is CASSAAAGGTDTQYF. In nucleotides, the CDR3 is TGTGCCAGCAGCGCGGCGGCGGGAGGGACAGATACGCAGTATTTT.

This rearrangement joins TRBV28 to TRBJ1-2; D is unresolved. The germline V gene has CDR1 MDHEN and CDR2 SYDVKM. V was pared by 5 bases and J by 0 bases, with 4 bases between. The CDR3 sequence is 12 residues long. The CDR3 sequence is CASSPSNYGYTF. In nucleotides, the CDR3 is TGTGCCAGCAGTCCATCTAACTATGGCTACACCTTC.